A selection of T cell receptor beta chains follows, all from one sample in a study of T cell responses to AZD1222 COVID-19 vaccine. Libraries were prepared by immunoSEQ multiplex PCR; TCRdb keeps only in-frame clonotypes and omits some of them. The sample comprises over 120,000 clones, 80% to 90% of which are singletons, and roughly 1.7% rests with the top ten. The source material was peripheral blood, sampled on day 0 of AZD1222 vaccination. These receptors all stem from an adult in good health. Each CDR3 is given with its conserved first and last residue. Each record gives: J gene, V gene, clone size, D gene, CDR3 protein, CDR3 DNA. D genes are given only for firm matches. Only part of the rows carry a size: once, few, many, or a class if the clone is expanded.

TRBJ1-1 TRBV6-5 NA TRBD1 CASSYKGTGWTEAFF TGTGCCAGCAGTTACAAAGGGACAGGGTGGACTGAAGCTTTCTTT
TRBJ2-7 TRBV28 NA NA CASNGAISVEQYF TGTGCCAGCAACGGGGCCATATCCGTCGAGCAGTACTTC
TRBJ2-3 TRBV7-6 NA TRBD1 CASSLVWSSQGADTQYF TGTGCCAGCAGCTTAGTCTGGTCTTCTCAGGGGGCAGATACGCAGTATTTT
TRBJ2-3 TRBV5-5 NA NA CASSLWGGPTDTQYF TGTGCCAGCAGCTTATGGGGGGGGCCCACAGATACGCAGTATTTT
TRBJ1-1 TRBV4-2 NA NA CASSQGTRATEAFF TGTGCCAGCAGCCAAGGGACGAGGGCAACTGAAGCTTTCTTT
TRBJ2-2 TRBV5-6 NA NA CASSLAWQPDTGELFF TGTGCCAGCAGCTTGGCGTGGCAGCCCGACACCGGGGAGCTGTTTTTT
TRBJ2-1 TRBV20-1 NA NA CSLSNNEQFF TGCAGCCTATCCAATAATGAGCAGTTCTTC
TRBJ2-5 TRBV18 NA NA CASSPQVHPQETQYF TGTGCCAGCTCACCTCAAGTACACCCCCAAGAGACCCAGTACTTC
TRBJ2-1 TRBV9 NA NA CASSVSGPLGNEQFF TGTGCCAGCAGCGTCTCGGGGCCCTTGGGGAATGAGCAGTTCTTC
TRBJ2-5 TRBV13 NA NA CASSLGDSMRETQYF TGTGCCAGCAGCTTAGGAGACTCGATGAGAGAGACCCAGTACTTC
TRBJ2-3 TRBV6-5 NA TRBD2 CATGRLAGNTDTQYF TGTGCCACGGGAAGACTAGCGGGGAACACAGATACGCAGTATTTT
TRBJ2-3 TRBV6-4 NA TRBD2 CASSDSSVSGDTDTQYF TGTGCCAGCAGTGACTCATCCGTAAGCGGGGACACAGATACGCAGTATTTT
TRBJ2-1 TRBV7-2 NA NA CASSSIKMGEQFF TGTGCCAGCAGCTCTATTAAAATGGGTGAGCAGTTCTTC
TRBJ1-1 TRBV4-1 NA NA CASSQDDTEAFF TGCGCCAGCAGCCAAGATGATACTGAAGCTTTCTTT
TRBJ2-2 TRBV5-4 NA NA CASSLADRNTGELFF TGTGCCAGCAGCTTAGCCGACAGGAACACCGGGGAGCTGTTTTTT
TRBJ2-7 TRBV11-2 NA NA CASSLDRYEQYF TGTGCCAGCAGCTTAGATCGATACGAGCAGTACTTC
TRBJ1-6 TRBV30 NA NA CAWSGQLSYNSPLHF TGTGCCTGGAGTGGTCAGCTCTCCTATAATTCACCCCTCCACTTT
TRBJ2-3 TRBV30 NA NA CAAVPGWADTQYF TGTGCCGCCGTCCCGGGCTGGGCAGATACGCAGTATTTT
TRBJ2-1 TRBV15 NA TRBD1 CATSRAGTGAPECVF TGTGCCACCAGCAGAGCAGGGACAGGGGCCCCAGAATGCGTCTTC
TRBJ2-6 TRBV2 NA TRBD2 CASRDTLAGAGANVLTF TGTGCCAGCAGAGATACACTAGCGGGGGCTGGGGCCAACGTCCTGACTTTC
TRBJ1-1 TRBV7-9 once TRBD1 CASKASGGLNTEAFF TGTGCCAGCAAAGCGTCAGGGGGGCTGAACACTGAAGCTTTCTTT
TRBJ2-1 TRBV12-3/TRBV12-4 NA NA CASSGHTNNEQFF TGTGCCAGCTCGGGACATACGAACAATGAGCAGTTCTTC
TRBJ1-2 TRBV29-1 NA NA CSVEEPTNYGYTF TGCAGCGTTGAAGAGCCAACCAACTATGGCTACACCTTC
TRBJ2-2 TRBV6-1 NA NA CASSYVAGELFF TGTGCCAGCAGTTATGTCGCCGGGGAGCTGTTTTTT
TRBJ2-1 TRBV11-2 NA NA CASSLTGDNSYNEQFF TGTGCCAGCAGCTTGACGGGGGATAACTCCTACAATGAGCAGTTCTTC
TRBJ1-6 TRBV18 NA TRBD1 CASSPPWGQGSPLHF TGTGCCAGCTCACCACCGTGGGGACAGGGATCACCCCTCCACTTT
TRBJ2-3 TRBV7-9 NA TRBD1 CASSLGGGRTDTQYF TGTGCCAGCAGCTTAGGAGGGGGCCGCACAGATACGCAGTATTTT
TRBJ2-5 TRBV3-1/TRBV3-2 NA TRBD2 CASSQDEPGLAEETQYF TGTGCCAGCAGCCAAGACGAACCGGGACTAGCGGAAGAGACCCAGTACTTC
TRBJ2-1 TRBV7-3 NA NA CASSLTRNEQFF TGTGCCAGCAGCTTAACTCGGAATGAGCAGTTCTTC
TRBJ2-5 TRBV6-6 once TRBD1 CASSWDRGPETQYF TGTGCCAGCAGCTGGGACAGGGGGCCAGAGACCCAGTACTTC
TRBJ1-2 TRBV18 few NA CASSPGIYGYTF TGTGCCAGCTCACCCGGGATCTATGGCTACACCTTC
TRBJ1-2 TRBV25-1 NA NA CASSDRQAVNYGYTF TGTGCCAGCAGTGACCGGCAGGCTGTTAACTATGGCTACACCTTC
TRBJ2-7 TRBV20-1 NA NA CSARVLNVQYF TGCAGTGCTAGAGTCCTAAACGTGCAGTACTTC
TRBJ2-1 TRBV7-9 NA NA CASSFPTWDEQFF TGTGCCAGCAGCTTCCCCACCTGGGATGAGCAGTTCTTC
TRBJ1-2 TRBV2 NA TRBD1 CASSNTGAYGYTF TGTGCCAGCAGTAACACAGGGGCCTATGGCTACACCTTC
TRBJ2-3 TRBV24-1 NA NA CATSDFALGGGTDTQYF TGTGCCACCAGTGATTTCGCCTTGGGCGGTGGGACAGATACGCAGTATTTT
TRBJ2-5 TRBV4-1 NA TRBD1 CASSQDPGQDGETQYF TGCGCCAGCAGCCAAGATCCGGGACAGGATGGCGAGACCCAGTACTTC
TRBJ1-3 TRBV5-4 NA TRBD1 CASSLDRVPGNTIYF TGTGCCAGCAGCCTCGACAGGGTTCCTGGAAACACCATATATTTT